This T cell receptor beta chain was documented in a study of cytomegalovirus exposure and HLA in healthy donors (TCRdb year 2017). Background on the whole study: An earlier analysis of a few hundred of the donors reported 250 to 300 Gb of sequence data and 117 million unique TCR beta sequences obtained from about 180 million T cells. An early release covering some 640 HLA-typed donors comprised about 310 gigabases of sequencing data and tens of millions of unique TCR sequences. The genetic ancestry cluster associated with self-reported Caucasian donors included about 84% of the 398 genotyped donors. The study was designed to test whether signatures of past pathogen exposure could be identified by cataloging public T cell receptors. The study used immunosequencing to profile the T cell repertoires of around 600 subjects and linked those repertoires to cytomegalovirus serostatus. Along with the approximately 700-subject first cohort, a separate validation cohort of over 90 different subjects was used. The study combined high-throughput TCR immunosequencing, statistical association of individual TCRs with disease status, and machine learning to predict cytomegalovirus infection status. A later analysis re-examined previously published TCR beta repertoires from about 670 donors and added high-resolution HLA genotyping to investigate patterns of TCR occurrence. Rather than drawing on any new phenotypic data, the later analysis identified candidate immune exposures from TCR beta sequences and the way those sequences occurred across donors. To decide whether each TCR beta V gene segment behaved as functional or pseudogenic, an earlier analysis of fewer than 750 of the donors relied on high-throughput TCR beta sequencing. Alongside the repertoire data, information on donor age, sex, ethnicity and CMV serostatus was compiled. A later genetic analysis used genome-wide SNP genotypes for about 60% of the 666 donors, treating that subset as a discovery cohort. All discovery cohort repertoires had been generated using a single sequencing platform. Class I and class II HLA loci were covered by the typing at four-digit resolution. The number of typed donors differed by locus: about 629-630 for A, B, C, DRB1 and DQB1; 522 for DQA1; 606 for DPA1; and approximately 450 for DPB1. Roughly 5 DR-DQ haplotypes were handled as single units for association and clustering, since linkage in the cohort was strong. Across approximately 420 genotyped donors of the cohort, an average of approximately 240,000 unique TCR beta nucleotide sequences per donor were sequenced, and 15% to 20% of those sequences were non-productive. Results and caveats for the whole study, not just this receptor: A cluster of highly shared sequence variants was judged likely to be a technical artifact of the sequencing pipeline. The only immune exposure information available for the cohort was CMV serostatus. In vitro tests confirmed that a few of the cytomegalovirus-associated TCR beta chains recognize cytomegalovirus antigens. HLA typing was unavailable for some donors at each locus, so association tests used only the typed subset. In both the original and validation cohorts, the classifier was reported to diagnose cytomegalovirus status with high specificity and sensitivity. Several of the top co-occurrence clusters appeared to be linked to parvovirus B19, influenza, CMV and Epstein-Barr virus, according to a later analysis. In a later analysis, the rate of TCR association differed among HLA loci, with DRB1 alleles having the most associated TCRs and HLA-C alleles having the fewest. Most TCR sequences were observed very rarely across donors, whereas some public TCRs were present in many individuals. Sequencing depth was assumed to be roughly uniform across donors in the presence/absence analyses, though that assumption may not hold. In the study, some 180 TCR beta chains were listed as associated with cytomegalovirus. The earlier analysis of approximately 540 of the donors excluded approximately 15 rarely observed V segments, including chromosome 9 orphons, because counts were too low. Because the 87-base-pair reads could not distinguish some IMGT-functional V segments, including TRBV6-2 and TRBV6-3, those segments were excluded. Broadly in line with IMGT annotations, most TCR beta V segments showed up in productive rearrangements about 87% or about 30% of the time in an earlier analysis of 450 to 750 of the donors. A later analysis found that HLA-associated TCR beta chains were more clonally expanded and had lower generation probabilities than equally common non-associated chains. Strong co-occurrence of HLA alleles, especially DR and DQ, made assigning TCR associations to individual alleles difficult. A later analysis found that most CMV-associated TCR beta chains appeared HLA-restricted, with HLA associations seemingly driven largely by CMV exposure. A further reported finding was that TCR beta sequences accurately predicted the HLA-A and HLA-B alleles for most subjects in the first cohort. In this cohort, only TCR beta chains were sequenced, and detectable features were limited by the absence of alpha or paired-chain data. Correlated functional status among segregating V segments might be attributable to linkage disequilibrium, but an unknown experimental factor could not be ruled out. An association between a missense DCLRE1C variant and V-gene and J-gene trimming of TCR beta chains was found in a later genetic analysis and replicated in an independent cohort. In a later genetic analysis, fewer N-insertions in productive TCRs were reported among donors in an Asian-associated ancestry cluster than the roughly 700-donor mean. It was suggested by the authors that the approach could potentially be generalized to other disease states and immunological phenotypes. A later analysis associated about 17,000 TCR beta sequences with specific HLA alleles at a false discovery rate of 0.05.

In total, 600 or so healthy bone marrow donors made up the cohort. At the time of sampling, every cohort member was nominally healthy, though immune exposures that went unrecorded were likely present. The donor tested CMV seropositive, placing the donor among the approximately 290 seropositive members of the cohort. A peripheral blood sample was collected from each donor, and TCR beta sequencing was performed on peripheral blood mononuclear cells. Genomic DNA extraction from the blood cell samples was performed with the Qiagen DNeasy Blood Extraction Kit. The method behind the library was the immunoSEQ multiplex PCR assay. A mixture of 60 forward primers for TCR Vbeta segments and 13 reverse primers for TCR Jbeta segments was used in the multiplex PCR. A multiplex PCR assay on genomic DNA amplified the CDR3 region of rearranged TCR beta genes. The amplified TCR beta libraries were sequenced on the Illumina HiSeq System as 87-base-pair reads. The authors' analysis ran thus. Across the 500 to 850 repertoires, a later analysis counted tens of millions of unique TCR beta chains, 8.5 million to 12 million of which were shared by at least two donors. A nearest-neighbor algorithm error-corrected the raw reads and collapsed the reads into unique sequences, merging closely related sequences to remove PCR and sequencing errors. V, D and J gene segments were assigned by aligning CDR3 sequences to IMGT reference sequences. For a sequence to be retained, at least a six-nucleotide match to both a V gene segment and a J gene segment was required. Rearrangements were classified as productive when the CDR3 lacked stop codons and remained in frame with V and J, and all other rearrangements were classified as non-productive. Following IMGT convention, CDR3 was defined as the stretch from the second conserved V-encoded cysteine up to the conserved J-encoded phenylalanine. Sequences without an unambiguous match to a single V gene segment were excluded from the earlier analysis of approximately 600 of the donors. In an earlier analysis of a few hundred of the donors, V segments were called functional above 56.7% productive rearrangements and were called segregating when the between-donor standard deviation exceeded 5%. A statistical classification framework was developed to diagnose cytomegalovirus status using the catalog of TCR beta chain sequences. V and J gene assignment, in a later analysis, came from comparing TCR nucleotide sequences with IMGT/GENE-DB human TR gene sequences. In a later analysis, CDR3 sequences and most-parsimonious VDJ recombination scenarios were assigned using the TCRdist pipeline. In a later analysis, each TCR beta chain was defined by its CDR3 amino acid sequence together with its V-gene family, and reads lacking a unique V-gene family were excluded. As a way to deal with suspected cross-contamination and a sequencing artifact, a later analysis dropped roughly 620 nucleotide sequences that were highly shared and had low generation probability. A later analysis calculated a clonal expansion index for each public chain from normalized within-repertoire ranks of inferred template counts. A later analysis computed generation probabilities with a VDJ recombination model fitted to out-of-frame rearrangements, and checked the results against IGoR. In a later analysis, hypergeometric tests were used to score TCR-TCR, TCR-HLA and TCR-CMV co-occurrence, with a repertoire-size bias correction applied to TCR pairs. False discovery rates were estimated in a later analysis by permuting HLA or CMV assignments 20 times. In a later analysis, co-occurring TCRs were grouped using DBSCAN, and TCRdist sequence similarity was added for clustering within HLA-allele-positive subsets. Repertoires with fewer than 30,000 or more than 120,000 public chains, plus five repertoires with anomalous nucleotide sharing, were excluded from co-occurrence clustering. TCRdb holds this immuneACCESS table with in-frame rearrangements only. Some clones are missing; in checked studies, unresolved V genes explain under half, and the rest has no known cause. V, J and clone size are those of that table, while D and trimming were read from the DNA. The sample table lists roughly 180,000 clones, about four fifths of them with a count of one. The ten largest clones capture about 6% of the sample.

The CDR3 measures 11 amino acids from cysteine to phenylalanine. This entry keeps only the CDR3 DNA: 33 bases, framed from base 1. CDR1 SGDLS and CDR2 YYNGEE were looked up in the germline V gene. V was cut back by 7 bases and J by 2 bases, leaving a gap of 6 bases between them. A note on this clone: The antigen this receptor binds is unknown. Nothing much larger sits one base from this clone, and base qualities are not available.

The TCR originated in a woman younger than 45 in good health and CMV-seropositive. The sequenced sample was PBMCs. Recombination linked TRBV9 to TRBJ2-5, with TRBD2 perhaps the D gene, on 6 matching bases. The CDR3 here reads CASGGQETQYF. The nucleotide sequence is TGTGCCAGCGGGGGGCAAGAGACCCAGTACTTC.